The 10 T cell receptor beta chains given below trace back to one sample, sequenced in a study of blood T cell repertoires in COVID-19. Clones were sequenced by immunoSEQ multiplex PCR, and TCRdb holds only the in-frame ones, with some missing. The table lists 65,000 to 70,000 clones, around nine tenths of them singletons, with around 20% in the top ten. The source material was peripheral blood. These receptors came from a woman over 75 with acute or convalescent COVID-19.

This sequence joins TRBV12-3 or TRBV12-4 and TRBJ1-1; D is unresolved. This CDR3 comprises 13 residues. Trimming removed 5 bases from V and 4 bases from J, with 11 bases in between. The CDR3 loop reads CASSRGFRTEAFF. Written as DNA, the CDR3 is TGTGCCAGCAGTCGAGGTTTTCGCACTGAAGCTTTCTTT.

The chain uses TRBV28 and TRBJ1-1; 7 nucleotides match TRBD1. The CDR3 has 17 amino acids. J gave up 1 base and V 5 bases, and 13 bases lay outside the gene matches. Germline CDR1 and CDR2: MDHEN and SYDVKM. In nucleotides, the CDR3 is TGTGCCAGCAGTCGCCCGCGGAGGGGGCAAAGGAACACTGAAGCTTTCTTT. Translation gives CASSRPRRGQRNTEAFF.

This clone occurred once. The V and J genes are TRBV2 and TRBJ1-2, with a weak D call TRBD1 (6 bases). The ends were cut back, 6 bases at V and 1 base at J, with 9 bases in the middle. Germline values: CDR1 SNHLY, CDR2 FYNNEI. The CDR3 consists of 13 residues. The CDR3 DNA sequence: TGTGCCAGCAGCGCGGACAGTAACTATGGCTACACCTTC. This encodes CASSADSNYGYTF.

V usage is TRBV3-1 (or the pseudogene TRBV3-2) and J usage is TRBJ2-3; unclear D gene. The CDR3 is made up of 13 amino acids. Trimming took off 4 bases at V and 0 bases at J, with 5 bases between the two ends. Germline values: CDR1 LGHDT, CDR2 YNNKEL (reference sequence). CDR3 loop: CASSRRSTDTQYF. The CDR3 DNA reads as TGTGCCAGCAGCCGGAGAAGCACAGATACGCAGTATTTT.

The chain joins TRBV4-2 to TRBJ2-2; no reliable D call. CDR1 is LGHNA, CDR2 YNFKEQ, per germline. Trimming shortened V by 0 bases and J by 1 base, and 3 bases separated the two germline ends. The CDR3 is 14 residues long. In DNA form, the CDR3 reads TGTGCCAGCAGCCAAGAACAGAACACCGGGGAGCTGTTTTTT. Encoded protein: CASSQEQNTGELFF.

The gene calls are TRBV6-5 and TRBJ1-6; TRBD1 aligns across 9 bases. The CDR3 extends over 15 amino acids. Germline V gene data show CDR1 as MNHEY and CDR2 as SVGAGI. Trimming removed 4 bases from V and 6 bases from J; junction bases left unmatched: 4. CDR3 region: CASSWDRVGNSPLHF. The CDR3 region has the DNA TGTGCCAGCAGTTGGGACAGGGTGGGTAATTCACCCCTCCACTTT.

The chain recombines TRBV18 with TRBJ1-2; D is possibly TRBD1 (5 bases). This CDR3 contains 14 residues. Trimming removed 1 base at V and 2 bases at J, with 8 bases between. Germline V gene lookup returns CDR1 KGHSH and CDR2 LQKENI. The CDR3 nucleotides read TGTGCCAGCTCACCACGTAAGGGGAACTATGGCTACACCTTC. This translates into CASSPRKGNYGYTF.

This clone was detected ten times or more. This rearrangement joins TRBV28 to TRBJ1-1, with 9 nucleotides matching TRBD1. The length of the CDR3 is 13 residues. Germline CDR1 is MDHEN and CDR2 is SYDVKM. The J segment lost 8 bases and the V segment lost 3 bases, leaving 4 bases of the junction unmatched. The CDR3 is CASSFLDRGEAFF. CDR3 DNA sequence: TGTGCCAGCAGTTTTTTGGACAGGGGAGAAGCTTTCTTT.

A few counts support this clone. This rearrangement joins TRBV5-4 to TRBJ2-5; D is unresolved. Between the trimmed V and J ends, which lost 0 bases and 5 bases, there was a span of 8 bases. The CDR3 extends over 13 amino acids. The germline V gene has CDR1 SGHNT and CDR2 YYREEE (reference sequence). CDR3 DNA sequence: TGTGCCAGCAGCTTGGTACCCGCGGAGACCCAGTACTTC. Translation gives CASSLVPAETQYF.

The V call is TRBV6-5, the J call TRBJ2-2; 7 positions match TRBD1. V gave up 3 bases and J gave up 5 bases; unmatched junction bases: 9. From germline, CDR1 is MNHEY and CDR2 SVGAGI. CDR3 size: 16 residues. CDR3 residues: CASSYKSTGNTGELFF. The CDR3 DNA reads as TGTGCCAGCAGTTATAAGTCGACAGGGAATACCGGGGAGCTGTTTTTT.